This TCR beta chain was identified during a study of T cell changes during pregnancy in multiple sclerosis (dated 2019 in TCRdb). Background for the entire study: The study examined how the T cell repertoire changed over the course of pregnancy in women with multiple sclerosis.

The germline V gene (reference sequence) supplies CDR1 PRHDT and CDR2 FYEKMQ. The CDR3 spans 15 residues, from the cysteine through the phenylalanine. Only the CDR3 region is kept as DNA, spanning 45 bases read in frame from base 1. Cut back by 2 bases and 4 bases, the V and J ends lie 12 bases apart. On this clone: It lacks a known antigen. Base qualities are not provided; no much larger clone lies one nucleotide away.

Libraries were made using the immunoSEQ multiplex PCR assay. What TCRdb holds here is the immuneACCESS table cut down to in-frame rearrangements. Part of the clones is not present; checked against another copy, under half of the missing clones reflect an unresolved V gene, and the others are unexplained. Within this sample are about 34,000 clones, with around 90% of them counted one time only. 3% to 4% of the sample comes from the top ten. The chain is assembled from TRBV13 and TRBJ1-5, with the D gene not confidently named. The origin of this receptor is a female donor with multiple sclerosis, enrolled in a pregnancy study. The sequencing here drew on CD8+ T cells from peripheral blood mononuclear cells, taken in the third trimester of pregnancy. The CDR3 corresponds to CASSLRPDGNQPQHF. The DNA sequence reads TGTGCCAGCAGCTTACGGCCAGACGGGAATCAGCCCCAGCATTTT.